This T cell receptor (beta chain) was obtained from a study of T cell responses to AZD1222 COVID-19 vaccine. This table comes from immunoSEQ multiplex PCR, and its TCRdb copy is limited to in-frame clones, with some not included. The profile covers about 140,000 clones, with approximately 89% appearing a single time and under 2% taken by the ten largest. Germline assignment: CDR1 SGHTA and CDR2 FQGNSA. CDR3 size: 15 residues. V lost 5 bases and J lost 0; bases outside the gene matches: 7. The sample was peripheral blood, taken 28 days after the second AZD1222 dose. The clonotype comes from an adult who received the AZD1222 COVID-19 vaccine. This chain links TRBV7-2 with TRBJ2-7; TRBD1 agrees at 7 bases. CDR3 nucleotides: TGTGCCAGCAGCCTGACAGGGATGATCTCCTACGAGCAGTACTTC. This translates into CASSLTGMISYEQYF.